This passage covers 23 T cell receptor beta chains from one sample sequenced in a study of siplizumab effects on memory and regulatory T cells. The protocol was immunoSEQ multiplex PCR, while the TCRdb copy is restricted to in-frame clones and leaves out a portion. This sample yields about 40,000 clones, of which roughly 90% are seen a single time; about 0.25% belongs to the top ten. The sequenced sample was naive CD4+ T cells sorted from blood. The receptor source for this set is a human donor in good health.

This sequence joins TRBV11-3 and TRBJ2-1; unclear D gene. Germline CDR1 reads SGHNT; CDR2 reads YENEEA. Trimming removed 0 bases at V and 10 bases at J, with 10 bases between. The CDR3 is made up of 13 amino acids. This chain's CDR3 is CASSLETTLEQFF. CDR3 DNA: TGTGCCAGCAGCTTAGAAACGACTCTCGAGCAGTTCTTC.

For this clone: Relative to the germline gene, one junction end is altered; a read error may explain this. The CDR3 is CASSDHIPTGDHF. Written as DNA, the CDR3 is TGTGCCAGCAGTGACCATATTCCGACAGGGGATCATTTT. This rearrangement joins TRBV2 to TRBJ1-1; TRBD1 aligns across 8 bases. CDR3 length: 13 amino acids. CDR1 and CDR2 from the germline V gene are SNHLY and FYNNEI.

The chain is built from TRBV27 and TRBJ2-1; D gene ambiguous. CDR1 MNHEY and CDR2 SMNVEV come from the germline V gene (reference sequence). Trimming removed 4 bases at V and 9 bases at J, with 10 bases between. This CDR3 is 12 amino acids long. This CDR3 is CASSYRWGEQFF. CDR3 nucleotides: TGTGCCAGCAGTTACAGATGGGGTGAGCAGTTCTTC.

This chain joins TRBV7-2 and TRBJ1-2; D ambiguous. The CDR3 extends over 14 amino acids. V was cut by 0 bases and J by 5 bases, with 10 bases left in between. CDR1 is SGHTA, CDR2 FQGNSA, per germline. The CDR3 sequence is CASSLATANYGYTF. The CDR3 DNA is TGTGCCAGCAGCTTAGCTACAGCGAATTATGGCTACACCTTC.

This chain links TRBV6-5 with TRBJ1-4; no firm D call. The CDR3 covers 16 residues. CDR1 and CDR2 from the germline V gene are MNHEY and SVGAGI. Between the trimmed V and J ends, which lost 4 bases and 0 bases, there was a span of 12 bases. The CDR3: CASSSFGWATNEKLFF. The CDR3 bases are TGTGCCAGCAGTTCTTTCGGATGGGCAACTAATGAAAAACTGTTTTTT.

This sequence joins TRBV5-1 and TRBJ1-5, with 8 bases aligning to TRBD1. The V and J ends lost 4 bases and 3 bases, in that order; junction bases with no gene match: 6. Germline CDR1 SGHRS, CDR2 YFSETQ. There are 15 residues in the CDR3. The CDR3: CASSPGQGNNQPQHF. The CDR3 DNA sequence: TGCGCCAGCAGCCCTGGACAGGGCAACAATCAGCCCCAGCATTTT.

The chain joins TRBV6-5 to TRBJ2-7, with 7 bases lining up with TRBD1. Unmatched junction bases numbered 5, after V lost 7 bases and J lost 2 bases. This CDR3 region has 13 residues. The germline gives CDR1 MNHEY, CDR2 SVGAGI. The CDR3 is CASKNRGTYEQYF. Written as DNA, the CDR3 is TGTGCCAGCAAAAACAGGGGAACCTACGAGCAGTACTTC.

CDR3 in DNA: TGTGCCAGCAGCTTAGCCAACCTCGGGGTGCAGTTCTTC. This sequence encodes CASSLANLGVQFF. The chain couples TRBV11-2 to TRBJ2-1, with D possibly TRBD2 on 5 matching bases. This CDR3 has 13 amino acids. CDR1 SGHAT and CDR2 FQNNGV come from the germline V gene. The ends were cut back, 1 base at V and 12 bases at J, with 13 bases in the middle.

The chain links TRBV6-5 to TRBJ1-1; D unclear. Germline V CDR1 and CDR2: MNHEY, SVGAGI. This CDR3 has 14 residues. The V and J ends lost 4 bases and 1 base respectively, with 10 bases between them. The CDR3, as DNA: TGTGCCAGCAGTTGGACGGCCTCGAACACTGAAGCTTTCTTT. Translating it yields CASSWTASNTEAFF.

The chain uses TRBV4-2 and TRBJ2-7; TRBD2 matches 7 bases. CDR3 length equals 14 residues. The V and J ends lost 1 base and 3 bases, in that order; junction bases with no gene match: 3. Germline lookup yields CDR1 LGHNA and CDR2 YNFKEQ. CDR3 protein: CASSQAGGGYEQYF. The CDR3 DNA sequence: TGTGCCAGCAGCCAAGCTGGCGGGGGCTACGAGCAGTACTTC.

This clone occurred once. This rearrangement joins TRBV7-2 to TRBJ2-5; 7 bases are shared with TRBD1. The J call may be mistaken, given a closer DNA end match to TRBJ2-7. The CDR3 runs to 15 residues. Germline V gene data show CDR1 as SGHTA and CDR2 as FQGNSA. CDR3: CASSPRRQGSYEQYF. In DNA form, the CDR3 reads TGTGCCAGCAGCCCTAGAAGACAGGGATCCTACGAGCAGTACTTC.

This clone was counted only a few times. The chain is built from TRBV5-1 and TRBJ2-1; D remains ambiguous. Trimming cost V 5 bases and J 6 bases, with 6 bases left between them. The CDR3 runs to 11 residues. Germline values: CDR1 SGHRS, CDR2 YFSETQ. The CDR3 region is CASRTSNEQFF. DNA of the CDR3: TGCGCCAGCAGGACTTCCAATGAGCAGTTCTTC.

The rearrangement links TRBV19 to TRBJ2-7, with a weak D call TRBD1 (6 bases). This CDR3 has 11 residues. CDR1 is LNHDA and CDR2 is SQIVND in the germline V gene (reference sequence). V was shortened by 6 bases and J by 6 bases, with 9 bases between the two germline ends. The CDR3 DNA is TGTGCCAGTAGGAAGGACAGCGAGCAGTACTTC. Amino acid sequence: CASRKDSEQYF.

The chain couples TRBV27 to TRBJ2-7; D is perhaps TRBD2 (5 bases). The CDR3 extends over 14 amino acids. Trimming removed 7 bases at V and 0 bases at J, with 13 bases between. Per germline, CDR1 MNHEY and CDR2 SMNVEV (reference sequence). CDR3 sequence reads: CASTWRTGSYEQYF. The CDR3 DNA sequence: TGTGCCAGCACTTGGAGGACGGGCTCCTACGAGCAGTACTTC.

The rearrangement joins TRBV10-1 to TRBJ2-5; D tentatively fits TRBD1 or TRBD2 (5 bases each). Germline V gene lookup returns CDR1 WNHNN and CDR2 SYGVQD (reference sequence). The CDR3 runs to 15 residues. Trimming cost V 4 bases and J 5 bases, with 17 bases left between them. This CDR3 is CASSVVQGRRETQYF. The CDR3, as DNA: TGCGCCAGCAGTGTAGTTCAGGGTAGGAGGGAGACCCAGTACTTC.

The chain uses TRBV2 and TRBJ1-2; D is unclear. V gave up 7 bases and J gave up 6 bases, with 12 bases separating them. Germline CDR1 SNHLY, CDR2 FYNNEI. This CDR3 comprises 12 residues. The DNA of the CDR3 is TGTGCCAGCACGTGGAGGGAGCATGGCTACACCTTC. Translated, it gives CASTWREHGYTF.

The J gene is TRBJ2-5, the V gene TRBV27; TRBD1 agrees at 10 bases. Germline CDR1 and CDR2: MNHEY and SMNVEV (reference sequence). V lost 6 bases to trimming and J lost 2 bases; unmatched junction nucleotides: 9. This CDR3 has 16 residues. CDR3 in amino acids: CASSSFLDRGQETQYF. In nucleotides, the CDR3 is TGTGCCAGCAGCTCTTTTTTGGACAGGGGGCAAGAGACCCAGTACTTC.

V and J are TRBV5-6 and TRBJ1-2; 7 nucleotides agree with TRBD1. V was clipped by 4 bases and J by 13 bases; unmatched bases: 16. The germline V gene has CDR1 SGHDT and CDR2 YYEEEE. The CDR3 runs 14 residues. CDR3 DNA: TGTGCCAGCAGCGGCTTCGGTGGCAGGGGGTTTACCACCTTC. Protein sequence: CASSGFGGRGFTTF.

The genes are TRBV19 and TRBJ1-1; D might be TRBD1 (6 bases). Trimming took 6 bases from V and 0 from J, leaving 14 bases between them. This CDR3 is 15 amino acids long. CDR1 LNHDA and CDR2 SQIVND come from the germline V gene (reference sequence). The CDR3 sequence is CASSLDSFMNTEAFF. In DNA, the CDR3 is TGTGCCAGTAGCTTGGACAGCTTCATGAACACTGAAGCTTTCTTT.

The V and J genes are TRBV18 and TRBJ2-5, with TRBD2 as a possible D gene (5 bases). Germline V lookup: CDR1 KGHSH, CDR2 LQKENI. The CDR3 has 14 residues. Trimming shortened V by 1 base and J by 7 bases, and 13 bases separated the two germline ends. Here the CDR3 reads CASSPLDSAVTQYF. The CDR3 DNA reads TGTGCCAGCTCACCACTCGATTCAGCGGTGACCCAGTACTTC.

In its sample, this clone was seen a few times. J is TRBJ1-5 and V is TRBV30, with 9 bases that match TRBD1. CDR1 is GTSNPN and CDR2 is SVGIG in the germline V gene (reference sequence). The length of the CDR3 is 14 residues. With V trimmed by 5 bases and J by 2 bases, 4 bases remained unmatched. The CDR3 here is CAWAQGARNQPQHF. Here the CDR3 DNA reads TGTGCCTGGGCACAGGGGGCACGCAATCAGCCCCAGCATTTT.

The J gene is TRBJ1-5, the V gene TRBV6-1; D is undetermined. From germline, CDR1 is MNHNS and CDR2 SASEGT. V lost 0 bases to trimming and J lost 3 bases, with 12 bases between them. The CDR3 loop spans 16 amino acids. In DNA form, the CDR3 reads TGTGCCAGCAGTGAAGCACTACGGACGGACAATCAGCCCCAGCATTTT. Protein product: CASSEALRTDNQPQHF.

A single count supports this clone. The chain's CDR3 is CASSLGLAGWDEQFF. DNA of the CDR3: TGCGCCAGCAGCTTGGGACTAGCGGGGTGGGATGAGCAGTTCTTC. This chain joins TRBV5-1 and TRBJ2-1; 11 bases fit TRBD2. The V gene end was trimmed by 0 bases and the J gene end by 8 bases; junction bases not matched to a gene: 4. The germline V gene has CDR1 SGHRS and CDR2 YFSETQ. This CDR3 contains 15 residues.